What follows is one TCR beta chain and its context. What it binds is unknown. This record comes from a study of beta chain features in type 1 diabetes. Findings and limits, study-wide: In type 1 diabetes patients, VDJ junctions had fewer insertions; deletions at these junctions were more frequent.

Reverse transcribing all isolated RNA meant expressed TCRB transcripts were sequenced. TCRdb keeps only in-frame clones here, not all; method: immunoSEQ multiplex PCR. This table holds a few hundred thousand clones, about 30% found once. The CDR3 consists of 13 residues. V lost 11 bases and J lost 10; bases outside the gene matches: 13. CDR1 is MDHEN, CDR2 SYDVKM, per germline. This chain uses TRBV28 with TRBJ2-1; TRBD2 agrees at 8 bases. The TCR comes from a man aged 25-45 years in good health. Input material: central memory CD4+ T cells from blood. DNA for the CDR3: TGTGCCGGGGGGCGAGCGGGAGTTCGCGAGCAGTTCTTC. The encoded protein is CAGGRAGVREQFF.